Following are 8 T cell receptor beta chains from one sample sequenced in a study of blood T cells in healthy people across ages. Combining a sample-barcoded 5' primer with a J-beta primer mix, a second PCR ran for roughly 7 to 12 cycles. TCRdb ran MiXCR on the 5' RACE reads and lists one entry per CDR3 protein. The sample has roughly 1,700,000 distinct CDR3 sequences, 28% seen once; the top ten hold less than 9.5%. The sample was blood. These receptors all stem from a woman in her 30s in good health.

Worth noting for this clonotype: At one of its ends the junction is not consistent with the germline gene, which may arise from a read error. The chain has TRBV27 and TRBJ2-7; TRBD1 matches at 11 bases. The length of the CDR3 is 14 residues. Germline CDR1 MNHEY, CDR2 SMNVEV (reference sequence). The CDR3 is CASSRTGGSYGQYF. The CDR3 DNA is TGTGCCAGCAGTCGGACAGGGGGCTCCTACGGGCAGTACTTC.

The CDR3 DNA follows: TGCGCCAGCAGCCTGCCGGGCGATGAAGCTTTCTTT. It yields the protein CASSLPGDEAFF. V and J are TRBV5-1 and TRBJ1-1; unclear D gene. Trimming stripped 4 bases from V and 7 bases from J, with 11 bases between. CDR3 size: 12 residues. CDR1 is SGHRS, CDR2 YFSETQ, per germline. Variable domain in full (rest from reference TRBV5-1 and TRBJ1-1): KAGVTQTPRYLIKTRGQQVTLSCSPISGHRSVSWYQQTPGQGLQFLFEYFSETQRNKGNFPGRFSGRQFSNSRSEMNVSTLELGDSALYLCASSLPGDEAFFGQGTRLTVV.

This clonotype has a handful of counts. The chain recombines TRBV4-3 with TRBJ2-7; unclear D gene. V gave up 1 base and J gave up 1 base, with 14 bases separating them. Germline V gene data show CDR1 as LGHNA and CDR2 as YSLEER. This CDR3 is 16 amino acids long. The CDR3 DNA reads as TGCGCCAGCAGCCAAGGTAGCCCAGTGGAGTCCTACGAGCAGTACTTC. Protein: CASSQGSPVESYEQYF.

This clonotype was counted only a few times. The junction departs from the called germline gene at one end, perhaps through a read error. V gene TRBV9 combines with J gene TRBJ2-3; D may match TRBD1 or TRBD2 (6 bases each). The CDR3 sequence is 15 residues long. Germline CDR1 and CDR2: SGDLS and YYNGEE. The CDR3 is CASSVVTGGTDTQYF. In DNA form, the CDR3 reads TGTGCCAGCAGCGTCGTAACCGGGGGCACCGATACGCAGTATTTT.

The V call is TRBV7-9, the J call TRBJ2-7, with a tentative D call TRBD2 (5 bases). The V and J ends lost 1 base and 3 bases respectively, with 19 bases between them. CDR3 length equals 17 residues. Germline V lookup: CDR1 SEHNR, CDR2 FQNEAQ (reference sequence). Written as DNA, the CDR3 is TGTGCCAGCAGCTTAGTTCGAGGGAGTTCTCAAGTCTACGAGCAGTACTTC. Its translation is CASSLVRGSSQVYEQYF. Variable domain in full (rest from reference TRBV7-9 and TRBJ2-7): DTGVSQNPRHKITKRGQNVTFRCDPISEHNRLYWYRQTLGQGPEFLTYFQNEAQLEKSRLLSDRFSAERPKGSFSTLEIQRTEQGDSAMYLCASSLVRGSSQVYEQYFGPGTRLTVT.

This clonotype occurred a few times. The V and J genes are TRBV12-3 or TRBV12-4 and TRBJ2-3; perhaps TRBD1 as D (6 bases). This CDR3 has 16 residues. V dropped 1 base and J dropped 4 bases, with 15 bases sitting between them. The CDR3 DNA reads as TGTGCCAGCAGTTTAGGCACAGGGATTGGGTCAGATACGCAGTATTTT. Translating it yields CASSLGTGIGSDTQYF.

This clonotype was counted ten times or more. The chain joins TRBV20-1 to TRBJ2-7; possibly TRBD2 for D (5 bases). Trimming shortened V by 3 bases and J by 5 bases, and 8 bases separated the two germline ends. The CDR3 has 11 amino acids. The germline gives CDR1 DFQATT, CDR2 SNEGSKA (reference sequence). The CDR3 here is CSAREVDEQYF. CDR3 DNA: TGCAGTGCTAGGGAGGTTGACGAGCAGTACTTC.

Written as DNA, the CDR3 is TGTGCCACCAGCGGACAGGATAATTCACCCCTCCACTTT. Translation: CATSGQDNSPLHF. This chain joins TRBV15 and TRBJ1-6, with 7 bases identical to TRBD1. Losses at the gene ends were 5 bases for V and 5 bases for J; bases not matched to a gene: 0. CDR3 length equals 13 residues. Germline values: CDR1 LNHNV, CDR2 YYDKDF (reference sequence).